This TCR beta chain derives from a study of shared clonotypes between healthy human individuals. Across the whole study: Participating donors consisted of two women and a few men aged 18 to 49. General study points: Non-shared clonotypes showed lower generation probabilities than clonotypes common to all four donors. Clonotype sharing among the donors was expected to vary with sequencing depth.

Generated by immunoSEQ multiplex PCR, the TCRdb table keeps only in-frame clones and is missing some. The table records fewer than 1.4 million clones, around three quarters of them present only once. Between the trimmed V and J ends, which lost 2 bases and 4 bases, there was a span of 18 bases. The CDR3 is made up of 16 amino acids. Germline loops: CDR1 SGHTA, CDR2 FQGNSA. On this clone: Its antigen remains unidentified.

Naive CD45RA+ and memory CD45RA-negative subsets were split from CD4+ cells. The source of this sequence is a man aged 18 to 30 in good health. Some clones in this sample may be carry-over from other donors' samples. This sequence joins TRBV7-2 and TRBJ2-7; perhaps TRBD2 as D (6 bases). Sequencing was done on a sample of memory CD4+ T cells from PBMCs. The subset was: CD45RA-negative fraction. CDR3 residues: CASSLSPDWEAYEQYF. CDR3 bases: TGTGCCAGCAGCTTATCCCCTGACTGGGAGGCGTACGAGCAGTACTTC. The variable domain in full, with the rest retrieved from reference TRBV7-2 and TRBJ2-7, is GAGVSQSPSNKVTEKGKDVELRCDPISGHTALYWYRQSLGQGLEFLIYFQGNSAPDKSGLPSDRFSAERTGGSVSTLTIQRTQQEDSAVYLCASSLSPDWEAYEQYFGPGTRLTVT.